This passage covers 16 T cell receptor beta chains from one sample sequenced in a study of graft-versus-host responses after intestinal transplantation. No cognate antigen is known for these TCRs. TCRdb's table, derived via immunoSEQ multiplex PCR, lists solely in-frame clones and lacks some. The data show fewer than 110,000 clones, roughly 89% seen once. Here the sequenced sample was unstimulated CD4+ T cells sorted from spleen or lymph node cells, taken before transplant. The receptors were sampled from a human donor who was the organ donor for an intestinal transplant.

The chain carries TRBV5-1 and TRBJ1-1; unclear D gene. Germline V gene data show CDR1 as SGHRS and CDR2 as YFSETQ. V lost 0 bases, J lost 6 bases, and 9 bases lay in between. The CDR3 spans 13 residues. The CDR3 sequence: CASSLAAGPEAFF. The CDR3 DNA is TGCGCCAGCAGCTTGGCCGCTGGACCTGAAGCTTTCTTT.

The genes are TRBV2 and TRBJ1-2; D not resolved. Looked up from germline, CDR1 is SNHLY and CDR2 is FYNNEI. The V and J ends lost 3 bases and 0 bases respectively, with 11 bases between them. There are 15 residues in the CDR3. CDR3 sequence: CASSDERAPNYGYTF. CDR3 coding DNA: TGTGCCAGCAGTGATGAAAGGGCCCCTAACTATGGCTACACCTTC.

The chain joins TRBV5-4 to TRBJ2-1, with D tentatively TRBD1 (6 bases). Trimming cost V 5 bases and J 2 bases, with 14 bases left between them. Germline loops: CDR1 SGHNT, CDR2 YYREEE (reference sequence). The CDR3 has 15 amino acids. The CDR3 sequence: CASSSAGAAYNEQFF. The CDR3 DNA reads TGTGCCAGCAGTTCTGCAGGGGCCGCCTACAATGAGCAGTTCTTC.

A word on this clone: Other DNA sequences in this sample translate to the same CDR3. The chain links TRBV5-1 to TRBJ2-7, with 7 bases lining up with TRBD1. The ends lost 1 base at V and 4 bases at J; junction bases unmatched: 14. The germline gives CDR1 SGHRS, CDR2 YFSETQ. The CDR3 length is 17 residues. In DNA, the CDR3 is TGCGCCAGCAGCTTGAGGGAGCCGAGGACAGGACCTTACGAGCAGTACTTC. Translation: CASSLREPRTGPYEQYF.

The chain uses TRBV7-3 and TRBJ2-1, with 10 bases matching TRBD2. This CDR3 spans 19 amino acids. Germline V gene data show CDR1 as SGHTA and CDR2 as FQGTGA. J lost 5 bases, V lost 5 bases, and 18 bases had no gene match. CDR3 sequence (DNA): TGTGCCAGCAGCCCCGGTCGTGGACGGACTAGCGGTAGAAACAATGAGCAGTTCTTC. This translates into CASSPGRGRTSGRNNEQFF.

This clone showed up just a few times. The gene calls are TRBV28 and TRBJ1-2; unclear D gene. The CDR3 loop spans 14 amino acids. CDR1 and CDR2 from the germline V gene are MDHEN and SYDVKM. V lost 1 base and J lost 0, with 6 bases in between. Here the CDR3 reads CASSLSSSNYGYTF. The DNA for the CDR3 is TGTGCCAGCAGTTTATCATCCTCTAACTATGGCTACACCTTC.

The chain employs TRBV4-2 and TRBJ2-7, with TRBD2 identical over 10 bases. The J segment lost 0 bases and the V segment lost 3 bases, leaving 2 bases of the junction unmatched. The germline CDR1 and CDR2 sequences are LGHNA and YNFKEQ. The CDR3 extends over 15 amino acids. CDR3 sequence reads: CASSQGTSASYEQYF. In nucleotides, the CDR3 is TGTGCCAGCAGCCAGGGGACTAGCGCCTCCTACGAGCAGTACTTC.

This chain joins TRBV7-9 and TRBJ2-7; D perhaps matches TRBD2 (6 bases). Trimming stripped 2 bases from V and 6 bases from J, with 14 bases between. The CDR3 covers 14 residues. Germline lookup yields CDR1 SEHNR and CDR2 FQNEAQ (reference sequence). The CDR3 region has the DNA TGTGCCAGCAGCTTACTCGGGACTCCTCCCGAGCAGTACTTC. Encoded protein: CASSLLGTPPEQYF.

The V call is TRBV5-4, the J call TRBJ2-3, with 8 nucleotides matching TRBD2. The V and J ends lost 0 bases and 6 bases, in that order; junction bases with no gene match: 6. CDR1 SGHNT and CDR2 YYREEE come from the germline V gene (reference sequence). This CDR3 is built from 15 residues. The CDR3 spells CASSLAGGSPDTQYF. The DNA of the CDR3 is TGTGCCAGCAGCTTGGCGGGGGGGTCCCCGGATACGCAGTATTTT.

The chain couples TRBV5-5 to TRBJ2-5; D might be TRBD2 (6 bases). The CDR3 runs 15 residues. The germline V gene encodes CDR1 SGHKS and CDR2 YYEKEE (reference sequence). Trimming removed 4 bases at V and 1 base at J, with 14 bases between. CDR3 sequence reads: CASSGPGVVQETQYF. The CDR3 nucleotides are TGTGCCAGCAGCGGTCCGGGGGTGGTCCAAGAGACCCAGTACTTC.

The rearrangement uses TRBV18 and TRBJ2-5, with D unresolved. The CDR3 loop spans 14 amino acids. V was clipped by 2 bases and J by 1 base, with 8 bases between them. Germline CDR1 reads KGHSH; CDR2 reads LQKENI. CDR3 nucleotides: TGTGCCAGCTCACCAAAGGCGTTCCAAGAGACCCAGTACTTC. It encodes CASSPKAFQETQYF.

This clone was detected only once. The gene calls are TRBV12-5 and TRBJ2-1; TRBD2 matches at 12 bases. Germline V gene lookup returns CDR1 LGHNT and CDR2 FRNRAP. V was pared by 6 bases and J by 6 bases, with 3 bases of the junction left unmatched. The CDR3 sequence is 14 residues long. CDR3 nucleotides: TGTGCTAGTGGCCTAGCGGGGGGGCGCAATGAGCAGTTCTTC. This gives the protein CASGLAGGRNEQFF. Full variable domain (missing parts from reference TRBV12-5 and TRBJ2-1): DARVTQTPRHKVTEMGQEVTMRCQPILGHNTVFWYRQTMMQGLELLAYFRNRAPLDDSGMPKDRFSAEMPDATLATLKIQPSEPRDSAVYFCASGLAGGRNEQFFGPGTRLTVL.

The J gene is TRBJ2-3, the V gene TRBV9; 7 nucleotides align to TRBD2. The CDR3 consists of 15 residues. After removal of 3 bases from V and 5 bases from J, the junction contained 9 bases not matched to a gene. Looked up from germline, CDR1 is SGDLS and CDR2 is YYNGEE. The CDR3: CASSEGRAGVDTQYF. CDR3 DNA: TGTGCCAGCAGCGAGGGGCGCGCGGGAGTAGATACGCAGTATTTT.

J is TRBJ2-7 and V is TRBV4-2, with a weak D call TRBD2 (6 bases). Germline V gene lookup returns CDR1 LGHNA and CDR2 YNFKEQ. CDR3 size: 16 residues. Trimming removed 0 bases at V and 3 bases at J, with 15 bases between. The CDR3 DNA reads as TGTGCCAGCAGCCAAGAGGCGAATAGCGGATACTACGAGCAGTACTTC. It translates to CASSQEANSGYYEQYF.

The gene calls are TRBV4-2 and TRBJ2-7, with 11 nucleotides matching TRBD2. The CDR3 loop spans 19 amino acids. Per germline, CDR1 LGHNA and CDR2 YNFKEQ. The V segment lost 0 bases and the J segment 5 bases; nucleotides outside the gene matches: 15. CDR3 sequence: CASSQESTSGSSRGDEQYF. CDR3 DNA: TGTGCCAGCAGCCAAGAGTCAACTAGCGGGAGTTCCCGAGGGGACGAGCAGTACTTC.

The CDR3 here is CASSPKRGKLFF. The CDR3 DNA reads TGTGCCAGCAGTCCGAAAAGGGGAAAACTGTTTTTT. The gene calls are TRBV6-1 and TRBJ1-4; D possibly corresponds to TRBD1 (5 bases). Germline V gene lookup returns CDR1 MNHNS and CDR2 SASEGT. The V and J ends lost 5 bases and 10 bases respectively, with 11 bases between them. This CDR3 comprises 12 residues.